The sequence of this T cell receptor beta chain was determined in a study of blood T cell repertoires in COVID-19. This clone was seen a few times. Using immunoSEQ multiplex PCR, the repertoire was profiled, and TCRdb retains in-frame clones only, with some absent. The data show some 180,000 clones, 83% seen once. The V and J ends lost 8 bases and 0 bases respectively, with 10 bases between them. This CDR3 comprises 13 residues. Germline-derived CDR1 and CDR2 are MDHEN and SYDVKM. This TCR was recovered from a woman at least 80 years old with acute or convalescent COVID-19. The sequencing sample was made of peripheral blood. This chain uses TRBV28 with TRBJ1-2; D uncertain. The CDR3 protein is CASAFRANYGYTF. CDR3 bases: TGTGCCAGCGCCTTCCGGGCTAACTATGGCTACACCTTC.